The clone carrying this T cell receptor (beta chain) has just a few counts. Its target is not known. This sample is part of a study of OX40 agonist ivuxolimab in advanced cancers. General observations from the study: Antigen specificity remained undetermined for the expanded peripheral T cells. Relative to CD4+ cells, CD8+ T cells on average had more expanded clones.

Sequencing was performed with immunoSEQ multiplex PCR; in TCRdb, only in-frame clones are kept and a portion is missing. The repertoire includes tens of thousands of clones, approximately 88% of them detected once, and 6.5% to 8% sits in the top ten. This receptor was obtained from an adult with an advanced solid tumor such as melanoma, head and neck, liver or kidney cancer. This sample comprised CD4+ or CD8+ T cells sorted from blood, obtained in a trial of the OX40 agonist ivuxolimab.

The CDR3 DNA reads as TGTGCCAGCGGGCTGGCCCCTGAAGGCTGGTCCTACAATGAGCAGTTCTTC. Translation: CASGLAPEGWSYNEQFF. The V and J genes are TRBV13 and TRBJ2-1; D gene unclear. Per germline, CDR1 PRHDT and CDR2 FYEKMQ (reference sequence). This CDR3 is 17 amino acids long. V lost 8 bases to trimming and J lost 1 base, with 21 bases between them.